These 15 T cell receptor beta chains were sequenced from one sample in a study of blood T cell repertoires in COVID-19. Repertoires were generated with immunoSEQ multiplex PCR, while TCRdb's copy carries only in-frame clones and drops some. The data show under 300,000 clones, with 70% to 90% seen just once and about 7.6% held by the top ten. The specimen was peripheral blood. The receptors were sampled from a woman in her sixties or seventies with active or convalescent COVID-19.

This clone was picked up a small number of times. The chain is built from TRBV5-8 and TRBJ1-2, with D possibly TRBD1 on 5 matching bases. The germline gives CDR1 SGHTS, CDR2 YDEGEE. With 0 bases removed from V and 8 bases from J, the gap between germline ends came to 8 bases. The CDR3 extends over 12 amino acids. The DNA for the CDR3 is TGTGCCAGCAGCTTGGTCAGGGTCGGCTACACCTTC. This translates into CASSLVRVGYTF.

The rearrangement links TRBV11-2 to TRBJ1-5, with D uncertain. V was cut by 5 bases and J by 4 bases, with 12 bases left in between. The CDR3 extends over 14 amino acids. Germline assignment: CDR1 SGHAT and CDR2 FQNNGV. The CDR3 bases are TGTGCCAGCAGCCAAGGAAGAGGGAATCAGCCCCAGCATTTT. This sequence encodes CASSQGRGNQPQHF. The full variable domain, with the rest looked up from reference TRBV11-2 and TRBJ1-5, is EAGVAQSPRYKIIEKRQSVAFWCNPISGHATLYWYQQILGQGPKLLIQFQNNGVVDDSQLPKDRFSAERLKGVDSTLKIQPAKLEDSAVYLCASSQGRGNQPQHFGDGTRLSIL.

The chain recombines TRBV3-1 (or the pseudogene TRBV3-2) with TRBJ1-2; D remains ambiguous. The CDR3 contains 13 residues. Germline CDR1 LGHDT, CDR2 YNNKEL (reference sequence). V was shortened by 7 bases and J by 8 bases, with 17 bases between the two germline ends. Written as DNA, the CDR3 is TGTGCCAGCATCGGAGGGTTCCGTGAGGGCTACACCTTC. Its translation: CASIGGFREGYTF.

This chain connects TRBV6-2 or TRBV6-3 to TRBJ1-5; possible D gene TRBD1, 5 bases. The V end was cut by 5 bases, the J end by 5 bases, with 10 bases between. The CDR3 has 13 residues. The germline V gene has CDR1 MNHEY and CDR2 SVGEGT. CDR3: CASSGLQDQPQHF. Here the CDR3 DNA reads TGTGCCAGCAGTGGATTACAGGATCAGCCCCAGCATTTT.

The V and J genes are TRBV6-2 or TRBV6-3 and TRBJ2-2; D might be TRBD2 (5 bases). The germline V and J ends were trimmed by 7 bases and 4 bases, with 19 bases remaining between them. Germline-derived CDR1 and CDR2 are MNHEY and SVGEGT. This CDR3 comprises 16 residues. The DNA of the CDR3 is TGTGCCAGCACCCCCCCCTCGACTATAAGCACCGGGGAGCTGTTTTTT. Protein sequence: CASTPPSTISTGELFF.

The V and J genes are TRBV19 and TRBJ1-3; possible D gene TRBD1, 6 bases. The V end lost 5 bases, the J end lost 8 bases, and 13 bases lay between the germline ends. There are 13 residues in the CDR3. Per germline, CDR1 LNHDA and CDR2 SQIVND (reference sequence). The CDR3 bases are TGTGCCAGTAGTTGGCCACAGGGCCACACCATATATTTT. This translates into CASSWPQGHTIYF.

The J gene is TRBJ2-3, the V gene TRBV19; D ambiguous. V was trimmed by 8 bases and J by 2 bases, leaving 14 bases between them. CDR3 size: 14 residues. The V gene's germline CDR1 is LNHDA and CDR2 SQIVND (reference sequence). The CDR3 is CASRTKRLTDTQYF. The CDR3 DNA follows: TGTGCCAGTCGTACAAAGCGTCTCACAGATACGCAGTATTTT.

This clone occurred a few times. V usage is TRBV9 and J usage is TRBJ2-7; D remains ambiguous. The V and J ends lost 1 base and 3 bases respectively, with 8 bases between them. The CDR3 has 13 amino acids. Germline V gives CDR1 SGDLS, CDR2 YYNGEE. The CDR3 region has the DNA TGTGCCAGCAGCGTAAGTGGAGACTACGAGCAGTACTTC. Its protein is CASSVSGDYEQYF.

The chain is built from TRBV19 and TRBJ1-4; D perhaps matches TRBD1 (5 bases). Trimming stripped 11 bases from V and 8 bases from J, with 18 bases between. There are 13 residues in the CDR3. In germline, CDR1 is LNHDA, CDR2 SQIVND (reference sequence). The CDR3 sequence is CASIPRVGEKLFF. CDR3 sequence (DNA): TGTGCCTCGATCCCCAGGGTTGGCGAAAAACTGTTTTTT.

Comments on this clone: The junction shows a germline mismatch at one end, possibly a read error. The rearrangement joins TRBV11-2 to TRBJ2-7; 8 nucleotides match TRBD2. Germline V gene data show CDR1 as SGHAT and CDR2 as FQNNGV. CDR3 length: 16 amino acids. The CDR3 DNA sequence: TGTGCCAGCTGCTTACACGGCGGGGGGCCCCCCTACGAGCAGTACTTC. The encoded protein is CASCLHGGGPPYEQYF. Based on the CDR3 plus reference TRBV11-2 and TRBJ2-7, the full variable domain is EAGVAQSPRYKIIEKRQSVAFWCNPISGHATLYWYQQILGQGPKLLIQFQNNGVVDDSQLPKDRFSAERLKGVDSTLKIQPAKLEDSAVYLCASCLHGGGPPYEQYFGPGTRLTVT.

This clone was seen only a few times. The chain combines TRBV24-1 with TRBJ1-1, with TRBD1 as a possible D gene (5 bases). This CDR3 spans 15 amino acids. V was trimmed by 2 bases and J by 1 base, leaving 10 bases between them. Germline CDR1 KGHDR, CDR2 SFDVKD. The CDR3 sequence is CATSDSKGSNTEAFF. The DNA for the CDR3 is TGTGCCACCAGTGATTCAAAGGGGTCGAACACTGAAGCTTTCTTT.

This chain uses TRBV6-2 or TRBV6-3 with TRBJ2-7, with 7 bases lining up with TRBD1. Germline loops: CDR1 MNHEY, CDR2 SVGEGT. With 2 bases clipped from V and 3 bases from J, the junction kept 13 bases outside the gene matches. CDR3 length: 17 amino acids. CDR3 bases: TGTGCCAGCAGTTACCCTTACTTTACAGGGGTAGACTACGAGCAGTACTTC. It translates to CASSYPYFTGVDYEQYF.

CDR3 in amino acids: CASSLVGDRVETQYF. CDR3 in DNA: TGTGCCAGCAGCTTAGTAGGCGACAGGGTTGAGACCCAGTACTTC. The chain links TRBV7-6 to TRBJ2-5; 7 positions agree with TRBD1. Germline V gives CDR1 SGHVS, CDR2 FNYEAQ. V lost 1 base to trimming and J lost 5 bases; unmatched junction nucleotides: 7. The CDR3 is 15 residues long.

V is TRBV18 and J is TRBJ1-2, with 7 bases fitting TRBD1. Germline V gene sequence: CDR1 KGHSH, CDR2 LQKENI. There are 15 residues in the CDR3. Trimming cost V 2 bases and J 6 bases; bases outside gene matches: 9. Written as DNA, the CDR3 is TGTGCCAGCTCACCAACACGACAGGGAGCGAATGGCTACACCTTC. Its protein is CASSPTRQGANGYTF.

This sequence joins TRBV7-6 and TRBJ2-1; perhaps TRBD1 as D (5 bases). V lost 3 bases and J 2 bases, leaving 14 bases between the germline ends. Germline-derived CDR1 and CDR2 are SGHVS and FNYEAQ. The CDR3 length is 16 residues. The chain's CDR3 is CASSFTKGWTYNEQFF. The CDR3 DNA reads TGTGCCAGCAGCTTTACTAAGGGGTGGACCTACAATGAGCAGTTCTTC.